This TCR beta chain was sequenced for a study of technical replicates of blood from a few donors. The CDR3 is 16 residues long. V was pared by 4 bases and J by 6 bases, with 18 bases between. CDR1 is MGHDK, CDR2 SYGVNS, per germline. The protocol was immunoSEQ multiplex PCR, while the TCRdb copy is restricted to in-frame clones and leaves out a portion. The table records 100,000 or so clones, nearly 97% of them present only once. V and J are TRBV25-1 and TRBJ1-4, with a weak D call TRBD1 (6 bases). This TCR derives from a human donor in good health. Source material: T cells isolated from PBMCs. The chain's CDR3 is CASSGRTVLTDEKLFF. CDR3 DNA sequence: TGTGCCAGCAGTGGCAGGACAGTACTAACGGATGAAAAACTGTTTTTT.